One T cell receptor (beta chain) is described in this entry. The data stem from a study of blood T cell repertoires in COVID-19. Across the whole study: Samples taken during acute and convalescent COVID-19 were collected in the United States, Italy and Spain. Sample material is recorded as cDNA or gDNA derived from T cells, B-cell-depleted T cells, or PBMCs.

Per the study methods: Researchers report that nucleated cell counts were estimated from reference gene primer amplification. The table came from immunoSEQ multiplex PCR; TCRdb's copy has only in-frame clones and leaves some out. V, J and clone size derive from that table, while D and trimming were established from the DNA sequence. The table lists some 210,000 clones, over 75% of them singletons. This clonotype was sampled from a woman aged 35 to 49 with acute or convalescent COVID-19. Sequenced input: peripheral blood.

The CDR3 sequence: CASSQNRVSGYTF. The CDR3 DNA reads as TGTGCCAGCAGCCAAAACAGGGTTTCGGGCTACACCTTC. V and J are TRBV14 and TRBJ1-2; D is possibly TRBD1 (6 bases). Between the trimmed V and J ends, which lost 2 bases and 8 bases, there was a span of 12 bases. The CDR3 length is 13 residues. CDR1 and CDR2 from the germline V gene are SGHDN and FVKESK.